A single sample is the source of the 22 T cell receptor beta chains below, sequenced in a study of CD8+ T cells in alopecia areata. As the sequencing template, cDNA was produced by extracting RNA and reverse transcribing it. Using immunoSEQ multiplex PCR, the repertoire was profiled, and TCRdb retains in-frame clones only, with some absent. This sample has 200,000 to 250,000 clones, with roughly 44% found just once. Sample treatment: oral pan-JAK inhibitor, 5-10 mg twice daily. The sample was CD4+ T cells sorted from blood, taken at roughly week 38, from a patient treated with tofacitinib. These receptors all come from a human donor with alopecia areata.

The chain employs TRBV12-5 and TRBJ1-1; tentatively, D is TRBD1 (5 bases). The CDR3 length is 14 residues. V lost 5 bases and J lost 4, with 14 bases in between. Looked up from germline, CDR1 is LGHNT and CDR2 is FRNRAP. DNA of the CDR3: TGTGCTAGTGGTCCGTCGGGGGTAGGCACTGAAGCTTTCTTT. The encoded protein is CASGPSGVGTEAFF.

This clone has a handful of counts. This chain connects TRBV6-6 to TRBJ2-1, with 10 bases identical to TRBD1. The trim removed 10 bases at V and 8 bases at J, leaving 14 bases unmatched. The germline V gene encodes CDR1 MNHNY and CDR2 SVGAGI (reference sequence). CDR3 size: 15 residues. The CDR3 is CATGTGASPIDEQFF. CDR3 DNA sequence: TGTGCCACCGGGACAGGGGCCTCTCCCATCGATGAGCAGTTCTTC.

V usage is TRBV6-5 and J usage is TRBJ2-7; 10 bases line up with TRBD2. The J segment lost 1 base and the V segment lost 7 bases, leaving 7 bases of the junction unmatched. The CDR3 has 15 residues. CDR1 is MNHEY, CDR2 SVGAGI, per germline. The CDR3 coding sequence is TGTGCCAGCAAAGTTGGACTAGCGGCTTCCTACGAGCAGTACTTC. Translating gives CASKVGLAASYEQYF.

The CDR3 nucleotides are TGCGCCAGCAACGAAGGGGCAGTTGGAGATACGCAGTATTTT. It translates to CASNEGAVGDTQYF. This chain connects TRBV5-1 to TRBJ2-3, with D maybe TRBD1 (5 bases). Trimming pared 6 bases from V and 5 bases from J, leaving 16 bases between. This CDR3 comprises 14 residues. CDR1 and CDR2 (germline): SGHRS, YFSETQ.

CDR3 in amino acids: CASLDIPRAQHF. The CDR3 nucleotides read TGTGCCAGCTTGGACATTCCTAGAGCCCAGCATTTT. V and J are TRBV6-4 and TRBJ1-5, with a possible D match to TRBD1 (5 bases). The CDR3 runs 12 residues. Trimming removed 8 bases at V and 11 bases at J, with 16 bases between. Germline V gene data show CDR1 as MRHNA and CDR2 as SNTAGT.

The gene calls are TRBV27 and TRBJ2-5, with D perhaps assigned TRBD1 or TRBD2 (5 bases each). There are 15 residues in the CDR3. Germline-derived CDR1 and CDR2 are MNHEY and SMNVEV (reference sequence). V gave up 4 bases and J gave up 2 bases, with 14 bases separating them. This chain's CDR3 is CASSWVRGRQETQYF. CDR3 bases: TGTGCCAGCAGTTGGGTGAGGGGACGGCAAGAGACCCAGTACTTC.

The chain employs TRBV7-2 and TRBJ2-5; no clear D gene. Deletions cut 3 bases from V and 8 bases from J, with 7 bases between. Germline CDR1 SGHTA, CDR2 FQGNSA. This CDR3 contains 11 residues. The CDR3 here is CASSFVTTQYF. CDR3 coding DNA: TGTGCCAGCAGCTTTGTCACTACCCAGTACTTC.

The rearrangement links TRBV2 to TRBJ2-7, with TRBD1 matching 9 bases. The ends lost 2 bases at V and 3 bases at J; junction bases unmatched: 5. This CDR3 region has 15 residues. CDR1 and CDR2 (germline): SNHLY, FYNNEI. The CDR3 nucleotides read TGTGCCAGCAGTGAACCCGGGACAGGGAGCTACGAGCAGTACTTC. It yields the protein CASSEPGTGSYEQYF.

For the CDR3, the DNA is TGCAGCGTTAGGGGGGACAGGGTATACACTGAAGCTTTCTTT. Its translation: CSVRGDRVYTEAFF. The chain employs TRBV29-1 and TRBJ1-1, with 9 bases lining up with TRBD1. The CDR3 extends over 14 amino acids. Germline V lookup: CDR1 SQVTM, CDR2 ANQGSEA. J lost 3 bases, V lost 5 bases, and 7 bases had no gene match.

J is TRBJ1-5 and V is TRBV4-3; the D is unclear. The CDR3 is 15 residues long. V lost 1 base, J lost 2 bases, and 9 bases lay in between. Looked up from germline, CDR1 is LGHNA and CDR2 is YSLEER. The CDR3 DNA is TGCGCCAGCAGCCAAGTGGACCGCGGCAATCAGCCCCAGCATTTT. Protein product: CASSQVDRGNQPQHF.

V and J are TRBV6-1 and TRBJ1-2; D not resolved. V was pared by 7 bases and J by 2 bases, with 11 bases between. The CDR3 sequence is 13 residues long. The germline gives CDR1 MNHNS, CDR2 SASEGT. The CDR3 sequence: CASMDGGNYGYTF. The DNA of the CDR3 is TGTGCCAGCATGGACGGCGGCAACTATGGCTACACCTTC.

This rearrangement joins TRBV29-1 to TRBJ2-3; 9 bases are a match to TRBD2. V shed 4 bases, J shed 3 bases, and the junction held 5 bases outside the gene matches. The CDR3 consists of 14 residues. CDR1 SQVTM and CDR2 ANQGSEA come from the germline V gene. The CDR3 sequence: CSVVHSGSTDTQYF. The CDR3 nucleotides read TGCAGCGTTGTTCATAGCGGGAGTACAGATACGCAGTATTTT.

In its sample, this clone was seen a few times. The CDR3 loop is CASTLAGEDYEQYF. As DNA, the CDR3 is TGTGCCAGCACTCTAGCGGGAGAGGACTACGAGCAGTACTTC. The chain employs TRBV6-5 and TRBJ2-7; TRBD2 aligns across 10 bases. The CDR3 consists of 14 residues. V shed 7 bases and J 3 bases; nucleotides not matched to a gene: 6. Germline lookup yields CDR1 MNHEY and CDR2 SVGAGI.

This clone appeared a few times. This chain uses TRBV29-1 with TRBJ2-3; D ambiguous. This CDR3 has 12 amino acids. Trimming took off 2 bases at V and 3 bases at J, with 6 bases between the two ends. CDR1 SQVTM and CDR2 ANQGSEA come from the germline V gene. The CDR3 loop reads CSVEMPTDTQYF. The DNA for the CDR3 is TGCAGCGTTGAAATGCCAACAGATACGCAGTATTTT.

The rearrangement uses TRBV6-5 and TRBJ1-1, with TRBD1 as a possible D gene (5 bases). V gave up 5 bases and J gave up 1 base, with 8 bases separating them. Per the germline V gene, CDR1 is MNHEY and CDR2 is SVGAGI. This CDR3 region has 13 residues. CDR3 loop: CASSIDRNTEAFF. The CDR3 DNA sequence: TGTGCCAGCAGTATCGACAGGAACACTGAAGCTTTCTTT.

The chain is built from TRBV2 and TRBJ2-5, with 8 bases fitting TRBD1. V shed 3 bases, J shed 4 bases, and the junction held 7 bases outside the gene matches. The CDR3 loop spans 15 amino acids. Germline V lookup: CDR1 SNHLY, CDR2 FYNNEI. The DNA for the CDR3 is TGTGCCAGCAGTGAGCCCAGGGGGCGAGGAGAGACCCAGTACTTC. Translating it yields CASSEPRGRGETQYF.

The chain uses TRBV4-2 and TRBJ2-3; weak D call: TRBD2 (6 bases). The ends were cut back, 1 base at V and 2 bases at J, with 13 bases in the middle. The CDR3 sequence is 16 residues long. The V gene's germline CDR1 is LGHNA and CDR2 YNFKEQ. CDR3: CASSQVNSGFTDTQYF. CDR3 DNA: TGTGCCAGCAGCCAAGTTAATAGCGGCTTCACAGATACGCAGTATTTT.

This clone came up a few times. V usage is TRBV30 and J usage is TRBJ2-2; 10 bases line up with TRBD1. Unmatched junction bases numbered 2, after V lost 0 bases and J lost 4 bases. The germline V gene encodes CDR1 GTSNPN and CDR2 SVGIG (reference sequence). There are 15 residues in the CDR3. CDR3 DNA: TGTGCCTGGAGTGTTAGGACAGGGGGCACCGGGGAGCTGTTTTTT. It codes for CAWSVRTGGTGELFF.

The rearrangement joins TRBV27 to TRBJ1-1; tentatively, D is TRBD1 (5 bases). Germline V gene lookup returns CDR1 MNHEY and CDR2 SMNVEV (reference sequence). Trimming left V 7 bases short and J 5 bases short, with 14 bases between. CDR3 length equals 13 residues. DNA of the CDR3: TGTGCCAGCAAATACGGGGCGGGGACTGAAGCTTTCTTT. Its protein is CASKYGAGTEAFF.

The chain joins TRBV19 to TRBJ2-5, with unresolved D. The germline CDR1 and CDR2 sequences are LNHDA and SQIVND (reference sequence). Trimming removed 0 bases from V and 5 bases from J, with 7 bases in between. The CDR3 is made up of 13 amino acids. As DNA, the CDR3 is TGTGCCAGTAGTATAGATCACGAGGAGACCCAGTACTTC. This gives the protein CASSIDHEETQYF.

The chain recombines TRBV25-1 with TRBJ1-4; TRBD1 might be the D (5 bases). This CDR3 has 17 amino acids. CDR1 MGHDK and CDR2 SYGVNS come from the germline V gene. Trimming removed 6 bases at V and 8 bases at J, with 25 bases between. The CDR3 DNA sequence: TGTGCCAGCAGGCCCACAGGACAACTCGACTCGCGAGAAAAACTGTTTTTT. Its translation is CASRPTGQLDSREKLFF.

The rearrangement links TRBV7-2 to TRBJ2-7, with 11 bases matching TRBD2. V shed 1 base and J 6 bases; nucleotides not matched to a gene: 11. This CDR3 is built from 17 residues. The germline V gene encodes CDR1 SGHTA and CDR2 FQGNSA. CDR3 nucleotide sequence: TGTGCCAGCAGCTTAGGAGTAGCGGGAGGGCCGGACTCCGAGCAGTACTTC. It codes for CASSLGVAGGPDSEQYF.